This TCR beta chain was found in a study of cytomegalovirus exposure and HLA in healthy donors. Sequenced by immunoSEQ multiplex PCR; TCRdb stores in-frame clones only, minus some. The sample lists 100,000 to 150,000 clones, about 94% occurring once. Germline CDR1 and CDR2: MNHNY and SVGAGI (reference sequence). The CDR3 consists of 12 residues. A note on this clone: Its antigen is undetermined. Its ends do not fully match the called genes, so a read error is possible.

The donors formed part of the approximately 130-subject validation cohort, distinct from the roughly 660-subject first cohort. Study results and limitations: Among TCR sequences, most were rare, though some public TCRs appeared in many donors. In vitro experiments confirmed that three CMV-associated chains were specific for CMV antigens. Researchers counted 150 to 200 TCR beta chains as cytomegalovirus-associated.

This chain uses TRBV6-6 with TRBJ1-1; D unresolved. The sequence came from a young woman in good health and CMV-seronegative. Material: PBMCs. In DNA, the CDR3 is TGTGCCAGCAGGATACAGAACCCTGAAGCTTTCTTT. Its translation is CASRIQNPEAFF.